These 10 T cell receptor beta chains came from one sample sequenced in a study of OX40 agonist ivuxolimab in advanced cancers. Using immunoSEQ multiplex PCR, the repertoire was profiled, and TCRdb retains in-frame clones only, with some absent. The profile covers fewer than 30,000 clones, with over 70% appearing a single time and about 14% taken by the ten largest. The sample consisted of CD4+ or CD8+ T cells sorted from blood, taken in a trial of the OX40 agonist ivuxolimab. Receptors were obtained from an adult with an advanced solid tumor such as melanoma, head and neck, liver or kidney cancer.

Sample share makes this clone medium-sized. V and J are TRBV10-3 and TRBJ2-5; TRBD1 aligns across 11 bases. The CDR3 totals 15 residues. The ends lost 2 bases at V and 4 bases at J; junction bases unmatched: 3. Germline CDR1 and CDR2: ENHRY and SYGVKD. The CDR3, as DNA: TGTGCCATCAGTGAGGCGGGGACAGGGGGAGAGACCCAGTACTTC. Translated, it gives CAISEAGTGGETQYF.

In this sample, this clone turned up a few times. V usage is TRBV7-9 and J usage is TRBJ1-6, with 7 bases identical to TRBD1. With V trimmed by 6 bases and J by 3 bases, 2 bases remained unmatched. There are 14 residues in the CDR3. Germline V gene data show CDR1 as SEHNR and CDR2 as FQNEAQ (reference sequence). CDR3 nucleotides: TGTGCCAGCAGTCGACAGGGCTATAATTCACCCCTCCACTTT. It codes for CASSRQGYNSPLHF.

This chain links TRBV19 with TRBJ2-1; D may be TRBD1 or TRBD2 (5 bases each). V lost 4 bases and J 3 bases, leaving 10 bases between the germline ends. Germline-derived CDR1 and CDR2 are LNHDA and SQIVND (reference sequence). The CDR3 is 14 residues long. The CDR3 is CASSNRDVYNEQFF. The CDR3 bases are TGTGCCAGTAGTAACCGGGACGTCTACAATGAGCAGTTCTTC. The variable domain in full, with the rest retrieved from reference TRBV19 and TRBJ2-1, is DGGITQSPKYLFRKEGQNVTLSCEQNLNHDAMYWYRQDPGQGLRLIYYSQIVNDFQKGDIAEGYSVSREKKESFPLTVTSAQKNPTAFYLCASSNRDVYNEQFFGPGTRLTVL.

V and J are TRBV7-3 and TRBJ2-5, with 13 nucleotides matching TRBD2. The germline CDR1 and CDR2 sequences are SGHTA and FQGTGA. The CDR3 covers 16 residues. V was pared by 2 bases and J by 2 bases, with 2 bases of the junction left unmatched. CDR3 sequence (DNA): TGTGCCAGCAGCTTAGGGACTAGCGGGGTACAAGAGACCCAGTACTTC. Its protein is CASSLGTSGVQETQYF.

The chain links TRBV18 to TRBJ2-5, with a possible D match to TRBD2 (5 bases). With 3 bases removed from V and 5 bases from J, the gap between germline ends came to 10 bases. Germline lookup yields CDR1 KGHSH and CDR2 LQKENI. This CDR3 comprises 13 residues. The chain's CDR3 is CASSPRPGETQYF. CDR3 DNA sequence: TGTGCCAGCTCACCCCGACCGGGGGAGACCCAGTACTTC.

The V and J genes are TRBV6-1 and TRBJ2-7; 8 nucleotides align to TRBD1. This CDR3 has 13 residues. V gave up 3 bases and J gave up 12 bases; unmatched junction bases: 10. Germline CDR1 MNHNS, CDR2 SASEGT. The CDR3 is CASSEIQGAHSYF. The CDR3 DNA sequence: TGTGCCAGCAGTGAGATCCAGGGGGCCCATTCGTACTTC.

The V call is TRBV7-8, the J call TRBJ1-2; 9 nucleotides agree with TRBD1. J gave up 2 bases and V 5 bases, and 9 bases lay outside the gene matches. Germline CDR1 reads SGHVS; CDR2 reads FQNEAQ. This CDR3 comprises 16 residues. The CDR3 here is CASSQAGTGSNYGYTF. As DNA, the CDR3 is TGTGCCAGCAGCCAAGCCGGGACAGGGTCAAACTATGGCTACACCTTC.

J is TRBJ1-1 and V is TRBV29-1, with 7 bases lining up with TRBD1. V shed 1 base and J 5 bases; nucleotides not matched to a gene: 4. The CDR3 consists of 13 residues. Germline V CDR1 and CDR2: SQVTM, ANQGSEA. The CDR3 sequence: CSVEVATGTEAFF. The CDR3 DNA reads TGCAGCGTTGAAGTGGCGACAGGGACTGAAGCTTTCTTT.

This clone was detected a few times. The CDR3 here is CASSLEGQGAVYGYTF. The CDR3 DNA sequence: TGCGCCAGCAGCTTGGAGGGACAGGGGGCAGTCTATGGCTACACCTTC. The chain recombines TRBV5-1 with TRBJ1-2; 12 nucleotides line up with TRBD1. CDR1 is SGHRS and CDR2 is YFSETQ in the germline V gene. Trimming at V came to 0 bases and at J to 4 bases, leaving 4 bases not matched to a gene. There are 16 residues in the CDR3.

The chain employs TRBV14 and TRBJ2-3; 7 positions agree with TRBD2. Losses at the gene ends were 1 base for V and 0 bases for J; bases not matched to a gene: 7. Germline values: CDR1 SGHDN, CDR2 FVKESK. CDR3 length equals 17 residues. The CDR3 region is CASSQVLAGVSTDTQYF. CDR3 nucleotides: TGTGCCAGCAGCCAAGTCTTGGCGGGGGTAAGCACAGATACGCAGTATTTT.